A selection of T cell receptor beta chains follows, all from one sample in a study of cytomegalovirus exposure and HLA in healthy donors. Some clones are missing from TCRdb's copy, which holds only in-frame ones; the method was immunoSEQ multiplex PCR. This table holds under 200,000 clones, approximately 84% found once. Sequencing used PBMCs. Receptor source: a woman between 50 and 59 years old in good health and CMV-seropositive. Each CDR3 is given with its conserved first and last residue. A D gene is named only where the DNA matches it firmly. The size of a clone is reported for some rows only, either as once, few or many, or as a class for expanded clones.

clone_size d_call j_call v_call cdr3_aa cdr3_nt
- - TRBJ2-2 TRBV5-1 CASGQEEGNTGELFF TGCGCCAGCGGACAGGAGGAGGGAAACACCGGGGAGCTGTTTTTT
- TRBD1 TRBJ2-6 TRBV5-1 CASRLTTGAGANVLTF TGCGCCAGCAGGCTGACTACAGGGGCTGGGGCCAACGTCCTGACTTTC
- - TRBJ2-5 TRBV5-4 CASSSTVEETQYF TGTGCCAGCAGCTCGACAGTAGAAGAGACCCAGTACTTC
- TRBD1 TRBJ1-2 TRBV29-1 CSVEPGQSYGYTF TGCAGCGTTGAACCGGGACAGAGCTATGGCTACACCTTC
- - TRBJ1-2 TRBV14 CASSQDLRSRYVGYTF TGTGCCAGCAGCCAAGATCTTCGTAGCCGCTACGTGGGCTACACCTTC
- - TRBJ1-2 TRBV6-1 CASSREAANYGYTF TGTGCCAGCAGCCGGGAAGCAGCTAACTATGGCTACACCTTC
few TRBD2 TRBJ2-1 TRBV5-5 CASSIEGLAGGNEQFF TGTGCCAGCAGCATCGAGGGACTAGCGGGAGGAAATGAGCAGTTCTTC
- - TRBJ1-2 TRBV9 CASSVATRGATEGYTF TGTGCCAGCAGCGTAGCGACCCGGGGGGCGACGGAAGGCTACACCTTC
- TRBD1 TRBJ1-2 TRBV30 CAWRTTGFYTF TGTGCCTGGAGGACGACAGGGTTCTACACCTTC
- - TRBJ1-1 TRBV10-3 CAIGRGGGDTEAFF TGTGCCATCGGCAGGGGCGGGGGAGACACTGAAGCTTTCTTT
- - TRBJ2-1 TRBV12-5 CASGLYRNNEQFF TGTGCTAGTGGTTTGTACAGGAACAATGAGCAGTTCTTC
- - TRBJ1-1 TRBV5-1 CASSPQGLDTEAFF TGCGCCAGCAGCCCACAGGGTTTGGACACTGAAGCTTTCTTT
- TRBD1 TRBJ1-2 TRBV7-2 CASSLASGEWTGRGGYTF TGTGCCAGCAGCTTAGCCTCGGGAGAATGGACAGGGAGGGGTGGCTACACCTTC
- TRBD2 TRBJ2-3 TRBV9 CASSTSGGAGSTDTQYF TGTGCCAGCTCGACTAGCGGGGGGGCCGGGAGCACAGATACGCAGTATTTT
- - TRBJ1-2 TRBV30 CAWSDGYGYTF TGTGCCTGGAGTGACGGCTATGGCTACACCTTC
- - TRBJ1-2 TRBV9 CASSPRLGSPVYGYTF TGTGCCAGCAGCCCCCGACTAGGGTCCCCCGTCTACGGCTACACCTTC
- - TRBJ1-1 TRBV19 CASSIAAVNTEAFF TGTGCCAGTAGTATAGCCGCAGTGAACACTGAAGCTTTCTTT
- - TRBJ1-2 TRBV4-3 CASSLLGAYHGYTF TGCGCCAGCAGCCTCCTGGGGGCCTACCATGGCTACACCTTC
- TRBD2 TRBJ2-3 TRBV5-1 CASSLSAGGPTDTQYF TGCGCCAGCAGCTTGTCGGCGGGAGGGCCGACAGATACGCAGTATTTT
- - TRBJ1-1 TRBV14 CASSQVGAAEAFF TGTGCCAGCAGCCAAGTAGGTGCGGCGGAAGCTTTCTTT
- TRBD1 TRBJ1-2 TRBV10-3 CAISKQGADGYTF TGTGCCATCAGTAAACAGGGGGCGGATGGCTACACCTTC
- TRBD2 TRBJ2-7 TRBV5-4 CASSLARGGPSYEQYF TGTGCCAGCAGCTTAGCGCGGGGAGGGCCGAGCTACGAGCAGTACTTC
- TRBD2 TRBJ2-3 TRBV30 CAWSFGLAGDTDTQYF TGTGCCTGGAGTTTCGGACTAGCGGGAGACACAGATACGCAGTATTTT
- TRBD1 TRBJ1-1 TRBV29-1 CSVATGQTEAFF TGCAGCGTTGCCACGGGACAGACTGAAGCTTTCTTT